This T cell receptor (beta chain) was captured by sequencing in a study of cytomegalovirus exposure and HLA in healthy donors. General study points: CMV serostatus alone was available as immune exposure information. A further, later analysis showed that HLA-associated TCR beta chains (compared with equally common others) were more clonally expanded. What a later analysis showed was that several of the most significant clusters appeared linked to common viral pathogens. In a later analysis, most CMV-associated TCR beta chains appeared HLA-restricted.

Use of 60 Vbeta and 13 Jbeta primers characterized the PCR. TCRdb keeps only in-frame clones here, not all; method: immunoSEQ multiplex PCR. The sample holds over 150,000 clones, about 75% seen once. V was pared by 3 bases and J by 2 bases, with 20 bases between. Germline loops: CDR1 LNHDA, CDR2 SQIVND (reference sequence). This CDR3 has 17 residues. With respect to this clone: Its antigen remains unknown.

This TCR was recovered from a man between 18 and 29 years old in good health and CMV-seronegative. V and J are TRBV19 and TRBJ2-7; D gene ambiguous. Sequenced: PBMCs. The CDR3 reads CASSMGDISLGTYEQYF. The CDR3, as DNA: TGTGCCAGTAGTATGGGTGACATTTCTTTAGGCACCTACGAGCAGTACTTC.